This T cell receptor beta chain is from a study of cytomegalovirus exposure and HLA in healthy donors. Whole-study context: According to later analysis, the same platform produced the 110 or so validation and several hundred first-cohort repertoires.

Germline-derived CDR1 and CDR2 are SEHNR and FQNEAQ (reference sequence). CDR3 length: 16 amino acids. Losses at the gene ends were 5 bases for V and 5 bases for J; bases not matched to a gene: 5. Sequenced by immunoSEQ multiplex PCR; TCRdb stores in-frame clones only, minus some. This sample has over 200,000 clones, with around 91% found just once. Sequenced input: PBMCs. This chain joins TRBV7-9 and TRBJ2-2; 13 positions agree with TRBD2. This receptor was identified in a woman younger than 30 in good health and CMV-seronegative. The CDR3: CASSQTSGGKTGELFF. The DNA for the CDR3 is TGTGCCAGCAGCCAGACTAGCGGGGGGAAAACCGGGGAGCTGTTTTTT.